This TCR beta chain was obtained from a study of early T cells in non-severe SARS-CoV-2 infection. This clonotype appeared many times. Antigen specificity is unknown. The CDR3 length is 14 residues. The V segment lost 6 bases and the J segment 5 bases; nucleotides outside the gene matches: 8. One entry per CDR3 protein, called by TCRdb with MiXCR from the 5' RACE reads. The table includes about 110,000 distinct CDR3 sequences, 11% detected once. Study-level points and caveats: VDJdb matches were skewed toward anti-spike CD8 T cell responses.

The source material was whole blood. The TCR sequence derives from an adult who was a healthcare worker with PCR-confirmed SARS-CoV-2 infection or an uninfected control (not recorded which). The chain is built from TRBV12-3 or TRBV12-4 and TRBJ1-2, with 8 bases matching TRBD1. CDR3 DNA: TGTGCCAGCAGCGGACAGGGAAGTAGTTATGGCTACACCTTC. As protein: CASSGQGSSYGYTF.